This entry lists 28 T cell receptor beta chains sequenced from one sample in a study of blood T cell repertoires in COVID-19. Clones were sequenced by immunoSEQ multiplex PCR, and TCRdb holds only the in-frame ones, with some missing. The data contain 75,000 to 90,000 clones, about nine tenths of them singletons. The sequenced sample was peripheral blood. Every receptor here comes from a woman between 50 and 59 years old in a cohort sampled during active COVID-19.

This chain uses TRBV10-3 with TRBJ1-2; the D gene is possibly TRBD1 (5 bases). The CDR3 consists of 13 residues. The germline V and J ends were trimmed by 3 bases and 2 bases, with 7 bases remaining between them. Germline V gene lookup returns CDR1 ENHRY and CDR2 SYGVKD. In DNA, the CDR3 is TGTGCCATCAGTGAACGGGGGAACTATGGCTACACCTTC. Translating it yields CAISERGNYGYTF.

The V and J genes are TRBV4-1 and TRBJ2-2, with 8 bases lining up with TRBD1. The CDR3 is 17 amino acids. Per the germline V gene, CDR1 is MGHRA and CDR2 is YSYEKL. V lost 2 bases, J lost 5 bases, and 10 bases stayed unmatched. In DNA form, the CDR3 reads TGCGCCAGCAGCCAAATCCCCGGACAGGGTGTTACCGGGGAGCTGTTTTTT. Protein: CASSQIPGQGVTGELFF.

This chain uses TRBV5-1 with TRBJ2-1, with no clear D. Looked up from germline, CDR1 is SGHRS and CDR2 is YFSETQ. The CDR3 spans 16 residues. V was clipped by 2 bases and J by 0 bases, with 12 bases between them. CDR3 sequence (DNA): TGCGCCAGCAGCTTCACTCCCACGTACTCCTACAATGAGCAGTTCTTC. It specifies CASSFTPTYSYNEQFF.

The V gene is TRBV5-1, the J gene TRBJ1-6; 9 positions agree with TRBD1. CDR3 length equals 20 residues. The junction had 23 bases not matched to a gene; V was cut back by 2 bases and J by 11 bases. The germline gives CDR1 SGHRS, CDR2 YFSETQ. DNA of the CDR3: TGCGCCAGCAGCTTTGCCAGTTCCCCGGGACAGGGAAGACCGAACGCACCCCTCCACTTT. Protein product: CASSFASSPGQGRPNAPLHF.

This rearrangement joins TRBV5-6 to TRBJ1-1, with 8 bases that match TRBD1. Trimming took 9 bases from V and 1 from J; bases not matched to a gene: 11. The V gene's germline CDR1 is SGHDT and CDR2 YYEEEE. CDR3 length equals 15 residues. The CDR3 nucleotides are TGTGCCACCTCGACCTTTGACAGGGGGAACACTGAAGCTTTCTTT. Protein product: CATSTFDRGNTEAFF.

This clone was counted a single time. The genes are TRBV2 and TRBJ2-3, with a possible D match to TRBD1 (6 bases). Germline loops: CDR1 SNHLY, CDR2 FYNNEI. The CDR3 is 13 residues long. Trimming shortened V by 2 bases and J by 6 bases, and 9 bases separated the two germline ends. The CDR3 reads CASSEQGLDTQYF. CDR3 DNA sequence: TGTGCCAGCAGTGAACAGGGGTTGGATACGCAGTATTTT.

This chain uses TRBV5-5 with TRBJ1-5; weak D call: TRBD1 (5 bases). The CDR3 consists of 15 residues. CDR1 is SGHKS and CDR2 is YYEKEE in the germline V gene (reference sequence). V dropped 4 bases and J dropped 5 bases, with 16 bases sitting between them. The CDR3 here is CASSRTGGGDQPQHF. In DNA form, the CDR3 reads TGTGCCAGCAGCCGTACAGGTGGAGGGGATCAGCCCCAGCATTTT.

The rearrangement links TRBV29-1 to TRBJ2-7, with TRBD1 matching over 7 bases. This CDR3 region has 14 residues. CDR1 is SQVTM, CDR2 ANQGSEA, per germline. The CDR3 reads CRATPWDRPYEQYF. The CDR3 coding sequence is TGCAGAGCCACCCCGTGGGACAGACCCTACGAGCAGTACTTC.

The rearrangement links TRBV6-5 to TRBJ2-7, with TRBD2 matching over 9 bases. V shed 4 bases, J shed 4 bases, and the junction held 8 bases outside the gene matches. There are 15 residues in the CDR3. Germline CDR1 reads MNHEY; CDR2 reads SVGAGI. The CDR3 reads CASSSTAGGGYEQYF. The CDR3 nucleotides read TGTGCCAGCAGTTCAACAGCGGGAGGAGGGTACGAGCAGTACTTC.

The gene calls are TRBV5-4 and TRBJ2-5; no clear D. V lost 0 bases and J 5 bases, leaving 5 bases between the germline ends. Germline V gives CDR1 SGHNT, CDR2 YYREEE (reference sequence). The CDR3 extends over 12 amino acids. The CDR3, as DNA: TGTGCCAGCAGCTTGGTAGATGAGACCCAGTACTTC. Its protein product is CASSLVDETQYF.

V is TRBV29-1 and J is TRBJ1-3; D unclear. V was cut by 4 bases and J by 3 bases, with 10 bases left in between. Germline V gene sequence: CDR1 SQVTM, CDR2 ANQGSEA. The CDR3 contains 13 residues. The CDR3 loop is CSVVTSSGNTIYF. The CDR3 nucleotides read TGCAGCGTTGTGACATCAAGTGGAAACACCATATATTTT.

This chain connects TRBV6-5 to TRBJ2-7; D may be TRBD1 (5 bases). The V gene's germline CDR1 is MNHEY and CDR2 SVGAGI. The CDR3 spans 13 residues. The ends were cut back, 2 bases at V and 4 bases at J, with 9 bases in the middle. CDR3 DNA sequence: TGTGCCAGCAGTTACGACAGAAAATACGAGCAGTACTTC. It is translated as CASSYDRKYEQYF.

A single count supports this clone. The chain couples TRBV3-1 (or the pseudogene TRBV3-2) to TRBJ2-7, with 7 bases fitting TRBD1. With V trimmed by 4 bases and J by 2 bases, 8 bases remained unmatched. The CDR3 runs 15 residues. From germline, CDR1 is LGHDT and CDR2 YNNKEL (reference sequence). In DNA form, the CDR3 reads TGTGCCAGCAGCCTCTCTGGACAGGTCCCCTACGAGCAGTACTTC. It yields the protein CASSLSGQVPYEQYF.

V usage is TRBV18 and J usage is TRBJ1-3, with D possibly TRBD1 on 6 matching bases. V lost 0 bases and J lost 0, with 9 bases in between. The germline CDR1 and CDR2 sequences are KGHSH and LQKENI. The CDR3 is 16 residues long. CDR3 sequence (DNA): TGTGCCAGCTCACCACCGGGAGGGGGCTCTGGAAACACCATATATTTT. It specifies CASSPPGGGSGNTIYF.

This rearrangement joins TRBV5-4 to TRBJ2-1, with 8 bases matching TRBD2. The CDR3 is 15 amino acids. Germline CDR1 SGHNT, CDR2 YYREEE (reference sequence). With 0 bases clipped from V and 7 bases from J, the junction kept 6 bases outside the gene matches. CDR3 in DNA: TGTGCCAGCAGCTTGGATCGGGGGGGCGGAAATGAGCAGTTCTTC. Its protein is CASSLDRGGGNEQFF.

This rearrangement joins TRBV5-1 to TRBJ2-5; 7 bases map to TRBD2. The CDR3 runs to 15 residues. Germline V gene data show CDR1 as SGHRS and CDR2 as YFSETQ. V lost 1 base to trimming and J lost 1 base; unmatched junction nucleotides: 4. The CDR3: CASSLSSSGQETQYF. Written as DNA, the CDR3 is TGCGCCAGCAGCTTGTCTTCTAGCGGCCAAGAGACCCAGTACTTC.

The CDR3 loop reads CASSVSGWTQYF. CDR3 DNA sequence: TGTGCCAGCAGCGTATCCGGGTGGACGCAGTATTTT. This chain connects TRBV9 to TRBJ2-3; unclear D gene. The germline V and J ends were trimmed by 1 base and 9 bases, with 9 bases remaining between them. The CDR3 runs 12 residues. CDR1 is SGDLS, CDR2 YYNGEE, per germline.

This chain's CDR3 is CASSLGRQGNTNEKLFF. The DNA for the CDR3 is TGTGCCAGCAGCTTGGGTCGACAGGGGAACACTAATGAAAAACTGTTTTTT. The gene calls are TRBV5-8 and TRBJ1-4; 8 bases fit TRBD1. V lost 0 bases, J lost 2 bases, and 6 bases stayed unmatched. The CDR3 consists of 17 residues. The germline gives CDR1 SGHTS, CDR2 YDEGEE.

This clone was counted a single time. The rearrangement uses TRBV2 and TRBJ2-7; 10 bases agree with TRBD2. J gave up 7 bases and V 5 bases, and 14 bases lay outside the gene matches. The CDR3 covers 16 residues. Germline lookup yields CDR1 SNHLY and CDR2 FYNNEI. The CDR3 protein is CASSTSGITPTGEQYF. Here the CDR3 DNA reads TGTGCCAGCAGTACTAGCGGGATAACTCCGACGGGGGAGCAGTACTTC.

J is TRBJ2-2 and V is TRBV10-3, with D possibly TRBD1 on 6 matching bases. V lost 4 bases, J lost 6 bases, and 15 bases lay in between. Germline CDR1 ENHRY, CDR2 SYGVKD. The CDR3 has 15 amino acids. The CDR3 DNA is TGTGCCATCAGTGGCCAACAGGGATTCGCCGGGGAGCTGTTTTTT. It is translated as CAISGQQGFAGELFF.

V gene TRBV9 combines with J gene TRBJ1-1, with D possibly TRBD1 on 6 matching bases. Germline assignment: CDR1 SGDLS and CDR2 YYNGEE. Trimming left V 1 base short and J 4 bases short, with 14 bases between. The CDR3 length is 15 residues. DNA of the CDR3: TGTGCCAGCAGCGTAAACCAACAGGGATCCACTGAAGCTTTCTTT. Translation gives CASSVNQQGSTEAFF.

This clone showed up just once. The chain links TRBV3-1 (or the pseudogene TRBV3-2) to TRBJ2-7, with 8 bases that match TRBD2. The length of the CDR3 is 14 residues. CDR1 is LGHDT and CDR2 is YNNKEL in the germline V gene (reference sequence). V lost 1 base and J lost 3; bases outside the gene matches: 2. CDR3 region: CASSQAGGLYEQYF. The DNA of the CDR3 is TGTGCCAGCAGCCAAGCGGGGGGGCTCTACGAGCAGTACTTC.

The chain has TRBV2 and TRBJ2-1; 13 nucleotides line up with TRBD2. Unmatched junction bases numbered 2, after V lost 4 bases and J lost 5 bases. The CDR3 consists of 15 residues. Germline-derived CDR1 and CDR2 are SNHLY and FYNNEI. The CDR3 protein is CASSVLAGGDNEQFF. CDR3 DNA: TGTGCCAGCAGTGTACTAGCGGGAGGGGACAATGAGCAGTTCTTC.

The chain links TRBV18 to TRBJ1-1; a possible D gene is TRBD1 (5 bases). Germline-derived CDR1 and CDR2 are KGHSH and LQKENI. Trimming removed 4 bases from V and 5 bases from J, with 20 bases in between. CDR3 size: 16 residues. Here the CDR3 reads CASSQALRGVYTEAFF. The CDR3 bases are TGTGCCAGCTCACAAGCCCTCCGGGGGGTTTATACTGAAGCTTTCTTT.

The gene calls are TRBV2 and TRBJ2-1, with 8 nucleotides matching TRBD2. CDR3 length: 13 residues. Germline V gene lookup returns CDR1 SNHLY and CDR2 FYNNEI. V was pared by 8 bases and J by 4 bases, with 4 bases of the junction left unmatched. CDR3 nucleotides: TGTGCCAGCGGGCGGGAGGCTTACAATGAGCAGTTCTTC. It yields the protein CASGREAYNEQFF.

This chain links TRBV7-9 with TRBJ2-3, with D tentatively TRBD2 (6 bases). V was trimmed by 3 bases and J by 2 bases, leaving 12 bases between them. The CDR3 consists of 15 residues. Looked up from germline, CDR1 is SEHNR and CDR2 is FQNEAQ (reference sequence). The CDR3 nucleotides are TGTGCCAGCAGCTTCTCCGGGGGTCTCACAGATACGCAGTATTTT. This codes for CASSFSGGLTDTQYF.

V is TRBV2 and J is TRBJ2-7; 15 bases match TRBD2. V trimming: 4 bases; J trimming: 0 bases; junction bases outside the gene matches: 7. The germline gives CDR1 SNHLY, CDR2 FYNNEI. The CDR3 is made up of 18 amino acids. The CDR3 protein is CASSAGLAGGRSSYEQYF. The CDR3 nucleotides are TGTGCCAGCAGTGCGGGACTAGCGGGGGGAAGGAGCTCCTACGAGCAGTACTTC.

This chain links TRBV6-5 with TRBJ2-1; 7 positions match TRBD1. CDR3 length equals 14 residues. Germline V gene sequence: CDR1 MNHEY, CDR2 SVGAGI. With 10 bases clipped from V and 0 bases from J, the junction kept 6 bases outside the gene matches. The CDR3 bases are TGTGCCATCGAGGGACAGAGCTCCTACAATGAGCAGTTCTTC. As protein: CAIEGQSSYNEQFF.